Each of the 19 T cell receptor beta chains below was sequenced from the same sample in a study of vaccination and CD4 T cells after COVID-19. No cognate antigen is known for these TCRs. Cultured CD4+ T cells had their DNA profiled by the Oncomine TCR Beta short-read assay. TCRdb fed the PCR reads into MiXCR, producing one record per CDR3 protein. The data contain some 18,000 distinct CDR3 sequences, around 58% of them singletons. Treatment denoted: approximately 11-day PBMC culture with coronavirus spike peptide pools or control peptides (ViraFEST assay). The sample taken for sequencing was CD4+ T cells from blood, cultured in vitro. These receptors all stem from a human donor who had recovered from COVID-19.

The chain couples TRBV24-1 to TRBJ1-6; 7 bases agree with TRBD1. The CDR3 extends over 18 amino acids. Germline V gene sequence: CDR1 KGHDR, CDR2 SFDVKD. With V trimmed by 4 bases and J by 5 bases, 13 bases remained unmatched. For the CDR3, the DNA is TGTGCCACCAGTGACCCTTCCCTGTCCGGGACAGATAATTCACCCCTCCACTTT. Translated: CATSDPSLSGTDNSPLHF.

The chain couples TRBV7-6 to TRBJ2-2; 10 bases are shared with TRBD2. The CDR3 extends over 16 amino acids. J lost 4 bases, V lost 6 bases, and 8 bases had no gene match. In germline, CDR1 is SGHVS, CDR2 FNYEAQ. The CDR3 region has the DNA TGTGCCAGCAGGGGGCTAGCGGGAGCTGGCACCGGGGAGCTGTTTTTT. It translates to CASRGLAGAGTGELFF.

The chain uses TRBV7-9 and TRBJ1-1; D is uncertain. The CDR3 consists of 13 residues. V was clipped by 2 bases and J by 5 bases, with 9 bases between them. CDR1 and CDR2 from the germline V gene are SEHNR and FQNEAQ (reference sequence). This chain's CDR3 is CASSLLGGTEAFF. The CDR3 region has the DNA TGTGCCAGCAGCTTACTCGGTGGGACTGAAGCTTTCTTT. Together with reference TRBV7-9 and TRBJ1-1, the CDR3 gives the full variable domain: DTGVSQNPRHKITKRGQNVTFRCDPISEHNRLYWYRQTLGQGPEFLTYFQNEAQLEKSRLLSDRFSAERPKGSFSTLEIQRTEQGDSAMYLCASSLLGGTEAFFGQGTRLTVV.

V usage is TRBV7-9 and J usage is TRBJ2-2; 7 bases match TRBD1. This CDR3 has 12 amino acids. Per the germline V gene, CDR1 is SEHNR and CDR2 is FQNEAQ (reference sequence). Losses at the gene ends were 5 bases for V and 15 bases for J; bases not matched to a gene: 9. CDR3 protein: CASSARQGRMFF. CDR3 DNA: TGTGCCAGCAGCGCCCGACAGGGTAGGATGTTTTTT.

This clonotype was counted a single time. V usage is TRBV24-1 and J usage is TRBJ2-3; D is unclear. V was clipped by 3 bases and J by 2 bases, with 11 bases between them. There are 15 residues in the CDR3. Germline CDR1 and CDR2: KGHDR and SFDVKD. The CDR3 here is CATSDPLEFTDTQYF. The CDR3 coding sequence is TGTGCCACCAGTGATCCCTTGGAGTTCACAGATACGCAGTATTTT.

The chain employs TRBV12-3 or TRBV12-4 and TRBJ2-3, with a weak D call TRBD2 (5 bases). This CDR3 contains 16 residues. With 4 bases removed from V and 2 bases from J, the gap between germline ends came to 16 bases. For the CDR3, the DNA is TGTGCCAGCAGTTATCCCCCTAGCTTGAACACAGATACGCAGTATTTT. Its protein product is CASSYPPSLNTDTQYF.

The CDR3 nucleotides read TGTGCCTGGAGTAAGGTCCAGAATTCACCCCTCCACTTT. Protein sequence: CAWSKVQNSPLHF. This chain uses TRBV30 with TRBJ1-6; D is unresolved. Trimming shortened V by 2 bases and J by 7 bases, and 9 bases separated the two germline ends. In germline, CDR1 is GTSNPN, CDR2 SVGIG (reference sequence). This CDR3 contains 13 residues.

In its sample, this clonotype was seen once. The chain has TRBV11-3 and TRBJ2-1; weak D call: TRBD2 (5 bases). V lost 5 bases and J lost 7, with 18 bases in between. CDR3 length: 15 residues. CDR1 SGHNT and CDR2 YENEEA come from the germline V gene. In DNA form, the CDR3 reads TGTGCCAGCAGCCCCAGGACTCCCCCCATGAATGAGCAGTTCTTC. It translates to CASSPRTPPMNEQFF.

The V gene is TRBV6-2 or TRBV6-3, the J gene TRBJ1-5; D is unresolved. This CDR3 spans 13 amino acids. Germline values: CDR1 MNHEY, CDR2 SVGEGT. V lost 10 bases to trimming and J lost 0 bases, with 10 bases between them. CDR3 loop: CATRDISNQPQHF. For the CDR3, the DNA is TGTGCCACCAGAGACATTAGCAATCAGCCCCAGCATTTT.

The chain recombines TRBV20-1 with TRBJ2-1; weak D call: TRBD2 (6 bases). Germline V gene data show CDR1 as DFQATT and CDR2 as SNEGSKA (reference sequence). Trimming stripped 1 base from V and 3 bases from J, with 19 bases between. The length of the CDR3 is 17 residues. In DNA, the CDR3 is TGCAGTGCTAGAGTCCGGGAGTCGGGAGTTAACTACAATGAGCAGTTCTTC. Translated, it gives CSARVRESGVNYNEQFF.

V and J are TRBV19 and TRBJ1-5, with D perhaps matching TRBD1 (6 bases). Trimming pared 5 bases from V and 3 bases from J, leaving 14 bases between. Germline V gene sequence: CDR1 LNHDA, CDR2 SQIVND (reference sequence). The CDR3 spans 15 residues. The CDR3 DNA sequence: TGTGCCAGTAGTCCACAACAGGGTACCAATCAGCCCCAGCATTTT. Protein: CASSPQQGTNQPQHF.

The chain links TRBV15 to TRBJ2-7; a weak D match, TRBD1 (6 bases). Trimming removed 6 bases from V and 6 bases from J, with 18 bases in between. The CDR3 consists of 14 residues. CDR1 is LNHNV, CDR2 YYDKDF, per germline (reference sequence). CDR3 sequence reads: CATSPRTAPFEQYF. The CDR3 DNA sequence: TGTGCCACCAGTCCGCGGACAGCGCCATTCGAGCAGTACTTC.

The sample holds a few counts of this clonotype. CDR3 sequence: CASSQDPTEGEKLFF. DNA for the CDR3: TGTGCCAGCAGCCAAGATCCTACAGAGGGAGAAAAACTGTTTTTT. The rearrangement joins TRBV4-2 to TRBJ1-4; D gene ambiguous. The CDR3 spans 15 residues. The V gene lost 0 bases and the J gene lost 8 bases, with 13 bases spanning the gap. Germline V lookup: CDR1 LGHNA, CDR2 YNFKEQ.

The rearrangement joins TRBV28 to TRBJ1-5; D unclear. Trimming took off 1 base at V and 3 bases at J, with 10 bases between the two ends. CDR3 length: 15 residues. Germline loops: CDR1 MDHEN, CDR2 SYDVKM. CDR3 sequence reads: CASSLSQMVNQPQHF. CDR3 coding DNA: TGTGCCAGCAGTTTATCTCAAATGGTCAATCAGCCCCAGCATTTT. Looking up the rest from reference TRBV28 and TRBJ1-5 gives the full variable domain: DVKVTQSSRYLVKRTGEKVFLECVQDMDHENMFWYRQDPGLGLRLIYFSYDVKMKEKGDIPEGYSVSREKKERFSLILESASTNQTSMYLCASSLSQMVNQPQHFGDGTRLSIL.

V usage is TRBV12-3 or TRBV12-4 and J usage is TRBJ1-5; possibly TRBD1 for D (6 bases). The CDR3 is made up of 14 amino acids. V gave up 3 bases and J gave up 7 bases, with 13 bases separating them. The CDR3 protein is CASSFGTGRQPQHF. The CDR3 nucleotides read TGTGCCAGCAGTTTTGGAACAGGGAGACAGCCCCAGCATTTT.

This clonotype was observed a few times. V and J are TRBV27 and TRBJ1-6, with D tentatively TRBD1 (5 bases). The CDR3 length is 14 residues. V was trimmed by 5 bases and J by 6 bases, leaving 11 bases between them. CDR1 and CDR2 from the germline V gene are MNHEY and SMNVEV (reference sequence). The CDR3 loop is CASSTDSFNSPLHF. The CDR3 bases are TGTGCCAGCAGTACAGACAGCTTTAATTCACCCCTCCACTTT.

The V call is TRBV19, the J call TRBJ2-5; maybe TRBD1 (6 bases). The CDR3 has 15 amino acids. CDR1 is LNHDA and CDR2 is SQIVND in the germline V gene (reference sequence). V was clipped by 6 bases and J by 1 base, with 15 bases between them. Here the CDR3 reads CASSSISGAQETQYF. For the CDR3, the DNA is TGTGCCAGTAGCTCTATTTCAGGGGCCCAAGAGACCCAGTACTTC.

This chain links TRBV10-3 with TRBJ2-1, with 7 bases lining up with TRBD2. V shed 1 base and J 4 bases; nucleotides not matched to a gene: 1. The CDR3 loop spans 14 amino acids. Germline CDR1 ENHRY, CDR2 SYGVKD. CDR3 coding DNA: TGTGCCATCAGTGAGTTGGGGGGGTACAATGAGCAGTTCTTC. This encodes CAISELGGYNEQFF.

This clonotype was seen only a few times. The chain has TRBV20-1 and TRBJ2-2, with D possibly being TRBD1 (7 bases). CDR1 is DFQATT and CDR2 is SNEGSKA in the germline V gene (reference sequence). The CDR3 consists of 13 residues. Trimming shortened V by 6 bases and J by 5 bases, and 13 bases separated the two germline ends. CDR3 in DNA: TGCAGTGCCAGGGGGAGGAGAACCGGGGAGCTGTTTTTT. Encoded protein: CSARGRRTGELFF.